Sequencing of this T cell receptor beta chain was carried out in a study of blood T cell repertoires in COVID-19. Some clones are missing from TCRdb's copy, which holds only in-frame ones; the method was immunoSEQ multiplex PCR. There are approximately 100,000 clones in the sample; roughly 82% occur only once, and under 30% lies in the top ten. This CDR3 has 13 amino acids. Trimming took 6 bases from V and 1 from J, leaving 9 bases between them. Germline values: CDR1 MNHEY, CDR2 SMNVEV (reference sequence). The chain uses TRBV27 and TRBJ1-1; D is perhaps TRBD1 (6 bases). The sample consisted of peripheral blood. This sequence was found in a man aged 60-69 years with acute or convalescent COVID-19. The CDR3 region is CASRLTGNTEAFF. In DNA, the CDR3 is TGTGCCAGCAGGCTGACAGGGAACACTGAAGCTTTCTTT.